Presented here are 6 T cell receptor beta chains from one specimen sequenced in a study of T cells in Graves' hyperthyroidism and ophthalmopathy (dated by TCRdb to between 2018 and 2021). Library creation used multiplex PCR. TCRdb shows the sequencer as Illumina HiSeq 2000. The TCR beta CDR3 regions were amplified from the RNA transcripts. The first round of RT-PCR for the TCR CDR3 was performed with the HTBI primer set and the Qiagen OneStep RT-PCR kit. Using fastp trimming at Q25 and MiXCR clonotype assembly, TCRdb reanalyzed the public sequencing data and kept in-frame beta chains. Rows are combined by CDR3 protein, so each entry shows the most common genes and DNA. This sample has approximately 710,000 distinct CDR3 sequences in its table, and around 15% of those were observed once. Roughly a sixth of the sample is in the top ten clones. Sequenced sample: blood. The receptors here all came from a man aged 50-60 years with Graves' hyperthyroidism.

The chain carries TRBV6-2 or TRBV6-3 and TRBJ2-1; D call uncertain. Trimming shortened V by 4 bases and J by 2 bases, and 6 bases separated the two germline ends. CDR1 and CDR2 from the germline V gene are MNHEY and SVGEGT. The CDR3 consists of 13 residues. The CDR3 region has the DNA TGTGCCAGCAGTTTTGTGACCTACAATGAGCAGTTCTTC. Translated, it gives CASSFVTYNEQFF.

This clonotype was detected many times. V is TRBV12-3 or TRBV12-4 and J is TRBJ2-7; 7 positions agree with TRBD2. V lost 3 bases, J lost 6 bases, and 5 bases stayed unmatched. This CDR3 region has 13 residues. This chain's CDR3 is CASSLKAGREQYF. The CDR3 region has the DNA TGTGCCAGCAGTTTGAAAGCGGGGCGCGAGCAGTACTTC.

In the case of this clonotype: A much larger clone lies one base from this, so it may be a read error. V and J are TRBV7-9 and TRBJ2-7, with 11 nucleotides matching TRBD1. Germline V gene sequence: CDR1 SEHNR, CDR2 FQNEAQ (reference sequence). V shed 5 bases and J 0 bases; nucleotides not matched to a gene: 9. The CDR3 has 17 residues. CDR3 DNA: TGTGCCAGCAGCCTCCGGGACAGGGGGACAAGCTCCTACGAGCAGTACTTC. Encoded protein: CASSLRDRGTSSYEQYF. The full variable domain, with the rest looked up from reference TRBV7-9 and TRBJ2-7, is DTGVSQNPRHKITKRGQNVTFRCDPISEHNRLYWYRQTLGQGPEFLTYFQNEAQLEKSRLLSDRFSAERPKGSFSTLEIQRTEQGDSAMYLCASSLRDRGTSSYEQYFGPGTRLTVT.

This clonotype was seen at least ten times. V usage is TRBV7-9 and J usage is TRBJ2-5; D remains ambiguous. The CDR3 consists of 14 residues. Per germline, CDR1 SEHNR and CDR2 FQNEAQ (reference sequence). Trimming left V 4 bases short and J 0 bases short, with 9 bases between. The CDR3 DNA is TGTGCCAGCAGCTGGTCCAGAAACCAAGAGACCCAGTACTTC. The encoded protein is CASSWSRNQETQYF. The full variable domain, with the rest looked up from reference TRBV7-9 and TRBJ2-5, is DTGVSQNPRHKITKRGQNVTFRCDPISEHNRLYWYRQTLGQGPEFLTYFQNEAQLEKSRLLSDRFSAERPKGSFSTLEIQRTEQGDSAMYLCASSWSRNQETQYFGPGTRLLVL.

This clonotype was counted at least ten times. This chain links TRBV12-3 or TRBV12-4 with TRBJ2-2, with D perhaps TRBD2 (5 bases). The germline V and J ends were trimmed by 5 bases and 2 bases, with 12 bases remaining between them. This CDR3 has 15 residues. The CDR3 nucleotides read TGTGCCAGCAGTGTAGACTATACCAACACCGGGGAGCTGTTTTTT. Its translation is CASSVDYTNTGELFF.

This clonotype showed up many times. The chain recombines TRBV20-1 with TRBJ2-3, with a possible D match to TRBD1 (6 bases). Germline lookup yields CDR1 DFQATT and CDR2 SNEGSKA (reference sequence). V shed 3 bases and J shed 2 bases, with 15 bases lying between them. The CDR3 extends over 15 amino acids. The CDR3, as DNA: TGCAGTGCTAGCGATACAGGGAAAAACACAGATACGCAGTATTTT. This translates into CSASDTGKNTDTQYF.